These 19 T cell receptor gamma chains were all obtained from the same sample, sequenced in a study of γδ T cells in repeated Plasmodium falciparum infection (dated by TCRdb to about 2021). The library relied on multiplex PCR. The reads were generated on an Illumina MiSeq. TCRdb reprocessed the public reads with the caller CATT; rows with the same DNA were merged afterwards. Here the sample has tens of thousands of gamma-chain clones; 3% occur a single time. The ten largest clonotypes hold approximately 30% of the sample. For bulk TCR repertoire analysis, Vgamma9/Vdelta2+ and Vdelta2-negative gammadelta T cell populations were flow-sorted out of peripheral blood mononuclear cells. Material for sequencing was gamma-delta T cells from blood. These receptors all stem from a pool of human donors (malaria-infected and uninfected, not separated).

As regards this clone: The protein in TCRdb stems from a much larger clone and differs at residue 5 from this DNA's translation, likely a read error; here the protein is translated from the DNA. The sample carries other DNA sequences with the same CDR3. V and J are TRGV9 and TRGJP. Since TCRdb gives no J gene, matching the DNA to germline was used here to assign it. The CDR3 covers 17 residues. The trim removed 5 bases at V and 4 bases at J, leaving 8 bases unmatched. CDR1 and CDR2 from the germline V gene are GITISATS and ISYDGTV (reference sequence). CDR3 sequence: CALWGAIQELGKKIKVF. The CDR3, as DNA: TGTGCCTTGTGGGGGGCGATCCAAGAGTTGGGCAAAAAAATCAAGGTATTT.

This clone has at least ten counts. The rearrangement links TRGV3 to TRGJP2. TCRdb carries no J gene annotation; the J gene was assigned here by matching the DNA with germline. The CDR3 has 19 amino acids. In germline, CDR1 is VTNTFY, CDR2 YDVSTARD (reference sequence). Trimming at V came to 6 bases and at J to 0 bases, leaving 19 bases not matched to a gene. The CDR3, as DNA: TGTGCCACCTGGACCCCCCTCGGGGGCCTTTATAGTAGTGATTGGATCAAGACGTTT. The encoded protein is CATWTPLGGLYSSDWIKTF.

A word on this clone: The protein in TCRdb stems from a much larger clone and differs at residue 12 from this DNA's translation, likely a read error; here the protein is translated from the DNA. V usage is TRGV9 and J usage is TRGJP. Since TCRdb gives no J gene, matching the DNA to germline was used here to assign it. This CDR3 contains 18 residues. CDR1 is GITISATS and CDR2 is ISYDGTV in the germline V gene (reference sequence). CDR3: CALWEDFTQELDKKIKVF. The CDR3 DNA follows: TGTGCCTTGTGGGAGGATTTCACGCAAGAGTTGGACAAAAAAATCAAGGTATTT.

This clone was found many times. The chain couples TRGV5 to TRGJP2. The CDR3 length is 17 residues. Germline trimming cut 4 bases from V and 4 bases from J; bases unmatched to any gene: 15. Germline V gives CDR1 VINAFY, CDR2 YDVSNSKD. The CDR3 DNA sequence: TGTGCCACCTGGGAAGATCTCGAACCCTTTAGTGATTGGATCAAGACGTTT. Its translation: CATWEDLEPFSDWIKTF.

This clone was counted many times. A far larger clone differs by one base, so this is likely a read error. This chain connects TRGV9 to TRGJ1 or TRGJ2. CDR3 size: 13 residues. Germline assignment: CDR1 GITISATS and CDR2 ISYDGTV (reference sequence). CDR3 sequence reads: CALWEATYYKKLF. CDR3 DNA: TGTGCCTTGTGGGAGGCTACCTATTATAAGAAACTCTTC.

This clone was detected only a few times. The TCRdb protein, from a much larger clone, departs from this DNA's translation at residue 5, likely by read error; the protein shown derives from the DNA. The chain combines TRGV9 with TRGJ1 or TRGJ2. TCRdb records no J gene; here it was assigned by comparing the DNA to germline. Looked up from germline, CDR1 is GITISATS and CDR2 is ISYDGTV (reference sequence). The CDR3 spans 14 residues. The CDR3, as DNA: TGTGCCTTGTGGGGGGTGCGAGGGTGCCCTAAGAAACTCTTT. Protein: CALWGVRGCPKKLF.

This clone came up a few times. TCRdb's entry gives the protein of a much larger clone, which mismatches this DNA's translation at residue 6, likely from a read error; the protein reported here is translated from the DNA. V is TRGV4 and J is TRGJ1 or TRGJ2. TCRdb lists no J gene, so it was determined here by aligning the DNA to germline. CDR1 and CDR2 from the germline V gene are EGSTGY and YDSYTSSV. V lost 3 bases to trimming and J lost 5 bases; unmatched junction nucleotides: 13. The CDR3 contains 15 residues. DNA for the CDR3: TGTGCCACCTGGGATCACGCCGCCGGGGATTATAAGAAACTCTTT. This encodes CATWDHAAGDYKKLF.

As concerns this clone: TCRdb records a much larger clone's protein for this DNA, with a difference at residue 9 that likely arises from a read error; the protein given is the translation of the DNA. The chain recombines TRGV9 with TRGJ1 or TRGJ2. The J gene is absent in TCRdb and was assigned here via DNA matching to germline. Germline V CDR1 and CDR2: GITISATS, ISYDGTV (reference sequence). V lost 0 bases and J lost 12; bases outside the gene matches: 14. This CDR3 spans 14 amino acids. CDR3 protein: CALWEVQGQIRKLF. The CDR3 DNA reads TGTGCCTTGTGGGAGGTGCAGGGGCAAATAAGGAAACTCTTT.

Concerning this clone: This DNA's translation differs at residue 6 from TCRdb's protein, which comes from a much larger clone; a read error is likely, and the protein shown is translated from the DNA. This chain links TRGV9 with TRGJP. TCRdb records no J gene; here it was assigned by comparing the DNA to germline. The V and J ends lost 2 bases and 5 bases, in that order; junction bases with no gene match: 6. Germline-derived CDR1 and CDR2 are GITISATS and ISYDGTV (reference sequence). CDR3 length: 17 amino acids. As DNA, the CDR3 is TGTGCCTTGTGGGAGGAGCGAAAAGAGTTGGGCAAAAAAATCAAGGTATTT. Protein product: CALWEERKELGKKIKVF.

Many counts were recorded for this clone. The protein TCRdb lists belongs to a much larger clone and differs from this DNA's translation at residue 12, which points to a read error; the protein shown is made from the DNA. The J gene was not called, though the V gene is TRGV4. CDR3 length: 14 residues. Germline V gives CDR1 EGSTGY, CDR2 YDSYTSSV. The CDR3 nucleotides are TGTGCCACCTGGGATGGGCGGGTGAATTATAAGGAACTCTTT. It yields the protein CATWDGRVNYKELF.

This clone has at least ten counts. TCRdb's protein for this DNA is that of a much larger clone and differs from the translation at residue 7, likely a read error; the protein shown is the DNA translation. The chain employs TRGV4 and TRGJ1 or TRGJ2. Germline loops: CDR1 EGSTGY, CDR2 YDSYTSSV. V was clipped by 0 bases and J by 4 bases; unmatched bases: 9. The CDR3 contains 15 residues. The CDR3 loop is CATWDGLGRYYKKLF. The DNA for the CDR3 is TGTGCCACCTGGGATGGGCTGGGTCGGTATTATAAGAAACTCTTT.

With regard to this clone: The protein TCRdb gives is from a much larger clone and does not agree with this DNA's translation at residue 11, likely a read error; the protein shown here comes from the DNA. The chain links TRGV3 to TRGJ1 or TRGJ2. The J gene, missing from TCRdb, was assigned here through DNA to germline matching. The CDR3 contains 14 residues. Germline assignment: CDR1 VTNTFY and CDR2 YDVSTARD (reference sequence). Here the CDR3 DNA reads TGTGCCACCTGGGACAGGCGCTTCGATTATAGGAAACTCTTT. Protein sequence: CATWDRRFDYRKLF.

Ten or more counts support this clone. With only one base between it and a far larger clone, this is likely a read error. Other nucleotide sequences from this sample produce the same CDR3. J is TRGJ1 or TRGJ2 and V is TRGV4. As TCRdb names no J gene, one was assigned here on the basis of a DNA match to germline. The CDR3 is made up of 15 amino acids. Germline loops: CDR1 EGSTGY, CDR2 YDSYTSSV. V trimming: 9 bases; J trimming: 1 base; junction bases outside the gene matches: 15. The CDR3 here is CATLENSHNYYKKLF. The CDR3 DNA is TGTGCCACCCTCGAGAATTCACACAATTATTATAAGAAACTCTTT.

In regard to this clone: This is likely an artifact of a read error, given a far larger clone one base away. This sample includes further DNA sequences coding for the same CDR3. The J gene is TRGJP, the V gene TRGV9. The J gene, missing from TCRdb, was assigned here through DNA to germline matching. The CDR3 loop spans 18 amino acids. The germline V gene has CDR1 GITISATS and CDR2 ISYDGTV (reference sequence). This chain's CDR3 is CALWETASTELGKKIKVF. DNA for the CDR3: TGTGCCTTGTGGGAGACCGCAAGCACGGAGTTGGGCAAAAAGATCAAGGTATTT.

This clone was observed many times. This may stem from a read error, because a much larger clone lies one nucleotide away. The chain is built from TRGV3 and TRGJP1. V lost 4 bases and J lost 0; bases outside the gene matches: 5. CDR3 length: 15 residues. CDR1 and CDR2 (germline): VTNTFY, YDVSTARD (reference sequence). CDR3 sequence: CATWDRYTTGWFKIF. CDR3 bases: TGTGCCACCTGGGATCGATATACCACTGGTTGGTTCAAGATATTT.

This clone was counted ten times or more. TCRdb's protein for this DNA is that of a much larger clone and differs from the translation at residue 15, likely a read error; the protein shown is the DNA translation. This chain links TRGV9 with TRGJ1 or TRGJ2. The CDR3 contains 17 residues. Germline V gives CDR1 GITISATS, CDR2 ISYDGTV (reference sequence). The CDR3 loop is CALWDQPNYTNYYKRLF. CDR3 bases: TGTGCCTTGTGGGACCAGCCGAACTACACAAATTATTATAAGAGACTCTTT.

This clone was counted a few times. This DNA translates differently at residue 8 from the TCRdb protein, which is that of a much larger clone; a read error is likely, and the protein shown is the DNA's own translation. The chain joins TRGV2 to TRGJ1 or TRGJ2. The J gene was not available in TCRdb and was assigned here by matching the DNA to germline segments. The V segment lost 0 bases and the J segment 7 bases; nucleotides outside the gene matches: 6. The germline V gene encodes CDR1 EGSNGY and CDR2 YDSYNSKV. The CDR3 loop spans 13 amino acids. The CDR3 coding sequence is TGTGCCACCTGGGACGGGCTTAGGTATAAGAAACTCTTT. Translating gives CATWDGLRYKKLF.

This clone was counted at least ten times. TCRdb's protein for this DNA is that of a much larger clone and differs from the translation at residue 10, likely a read error; the protein shown is the DNA translation. The chain combines TRGV3 with TRGJ1 or TRGJ2. CDR1 is VTNTFY and CDR2 is YDVSTARD in the germline V gene (reference sequence). This CDR3 comprises 14 residues. CDR3 sequence reads: CATWDRDNYCKKLF. DNA of the CDR3: TGTGCCACCTGGGACCGTGATAATTATTGTAAGAAACTCTTT.

Points on this clone: A read error is the likely source, as a far larger clone sits one nucleotide away. The limits of the CDR3 on the DNA are not certain, so only TCRdb's listed CDR3 is given. The same CDR3 also results from other DNA sequences found in this sample. The J gene is uncalled and the V gene is TRGV9. Germline V gene data show CDR1 as GITISATS and CDR2 as ISYDGTV (reference sequence). The CDR3 adds up to 32 amino acids, both ends counted. The CDR3 sequence: CALWEVQGAARNSLAVEQHLLSQVSIGRIQHF.